Given below is one TCR beta chain in context. Antigen: not known. The germline V gene encodes CDR1 SNHLY and CDR2 FYNNEI. V dropped 0 bases and J dropped 15 bases, with 12 bases sitting between them. This CDR3 is built from 12 residues. The source of the sample is a study of T cell responses to AZD1222 COVID-19 vaccine. Study conclusions and caveats: Increases in Spike-specific TCR breadth and depth were seen after two AZD1222 doses. Donors skewed white British and female; clonal diversity was possibly underestimated.

Measured with immunoSEQ multiplex PCR; TCRdb has only the in-frame clones, and not every one. The sample shows some 120,000 clones, approximately 86% of them seen only once. Sequencing was performed on peripheral blood, taken on day 0 of AZD1222 vaccination. This receptor was obtained from an adult in good health. The chain carries TRBV2 and TRBJ2-1; the D gene could be TRBD1 or TRBD2 (5 bases each). CDR3 loop: CASSEARGPPFF. DNA of the CDR3: TGTGCCAGCAGTGAAGCGAGGGGACCGCCGTTCTTC.